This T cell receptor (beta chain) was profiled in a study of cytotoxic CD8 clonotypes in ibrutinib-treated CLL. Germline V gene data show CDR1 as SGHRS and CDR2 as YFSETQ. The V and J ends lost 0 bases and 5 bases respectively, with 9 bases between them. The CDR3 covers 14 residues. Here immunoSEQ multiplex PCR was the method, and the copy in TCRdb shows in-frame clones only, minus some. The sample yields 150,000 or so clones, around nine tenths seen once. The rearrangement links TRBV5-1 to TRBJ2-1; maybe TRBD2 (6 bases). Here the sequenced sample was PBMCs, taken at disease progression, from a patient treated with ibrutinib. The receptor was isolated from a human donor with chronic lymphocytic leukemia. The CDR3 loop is CASSLGTTNNEQFF. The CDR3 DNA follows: TGCGCCAGCAGCTTGGGGACTACCAACAATGAGCAGTTCTTC.